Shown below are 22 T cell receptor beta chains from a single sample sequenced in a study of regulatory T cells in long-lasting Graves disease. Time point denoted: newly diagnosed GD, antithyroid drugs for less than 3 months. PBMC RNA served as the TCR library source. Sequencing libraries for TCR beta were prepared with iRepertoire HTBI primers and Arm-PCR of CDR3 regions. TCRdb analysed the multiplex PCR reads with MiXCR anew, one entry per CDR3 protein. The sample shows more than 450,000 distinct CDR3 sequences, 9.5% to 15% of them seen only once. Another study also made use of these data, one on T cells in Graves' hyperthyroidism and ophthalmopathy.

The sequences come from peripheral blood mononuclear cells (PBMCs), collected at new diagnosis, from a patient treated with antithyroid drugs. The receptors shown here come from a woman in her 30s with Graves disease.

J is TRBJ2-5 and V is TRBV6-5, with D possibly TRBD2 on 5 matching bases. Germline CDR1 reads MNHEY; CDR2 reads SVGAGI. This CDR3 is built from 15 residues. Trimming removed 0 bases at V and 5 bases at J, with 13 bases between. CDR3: CASSYSGLVGETQYF. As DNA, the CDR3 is TGTGCCAGCAGTTACTCCGGACTTGTAGGGGAGACCCAGTACTTC.

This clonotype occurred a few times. This chain's CDR3 is CASSWDPKVADTQYF. Here the CDR3 DNA reads TGTGCCAGCAGTTGGGACCCTAAAGTCGCAGATACGCAGTATTTT. The J gene is TRBJ2-3, the V gene TRBV6-5; the D gene could be TRBD1 or TRBD2 (5 bases each). The CDR3 is 15 amino acids. CDR1 and CDR2 (germline): MNHEY, SVGAGI. Trimming left V 4 bases short and J 4 bases short, with 15 bases between.

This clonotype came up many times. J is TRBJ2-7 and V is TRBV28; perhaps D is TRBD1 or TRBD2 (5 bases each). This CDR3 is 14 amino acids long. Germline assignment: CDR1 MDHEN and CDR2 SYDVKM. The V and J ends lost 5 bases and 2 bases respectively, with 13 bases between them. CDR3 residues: CASSPEGLPYEQYF. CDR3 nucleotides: TGTGCCAGCAGTCCAGAGGGGCTCCCCTACGAGCAGTACTTC.

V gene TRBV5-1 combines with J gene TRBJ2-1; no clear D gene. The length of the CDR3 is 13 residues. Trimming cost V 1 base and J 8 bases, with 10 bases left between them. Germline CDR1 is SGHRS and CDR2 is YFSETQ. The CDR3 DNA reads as TGCGCCAGCAGCTTGAAAGCGAGCTATGAGCAGTTCTTC. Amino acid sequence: CASSLKASYEQFF. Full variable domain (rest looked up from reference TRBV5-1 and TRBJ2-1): KAGVTQTPRYLIKTRGQQVTLSCSPISGHRSVSWYQQTPGQGLQFLFEYFSETQRNKGNFPGRFSGRQFSNSRSEMNVSTLELGDSALYLCASSLKASYEQFFGPGTRLTVL.

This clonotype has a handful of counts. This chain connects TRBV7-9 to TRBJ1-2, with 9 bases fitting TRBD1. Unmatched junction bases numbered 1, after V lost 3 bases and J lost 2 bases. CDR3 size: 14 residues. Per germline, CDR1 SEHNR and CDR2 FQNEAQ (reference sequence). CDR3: CASSFDRGNYGYTF. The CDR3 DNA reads TGTGCCAGCAGCTTTGACAGGGGGAACTATGGCTACACCTTC.

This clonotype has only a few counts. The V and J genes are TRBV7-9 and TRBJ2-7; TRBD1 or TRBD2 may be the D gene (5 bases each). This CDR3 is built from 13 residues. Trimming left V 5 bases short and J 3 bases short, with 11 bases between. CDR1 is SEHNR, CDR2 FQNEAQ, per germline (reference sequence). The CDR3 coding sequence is TGTGCCAGCAGCCCTGAGGGGTACTACGAGCAGTACTTC. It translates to CASSPEGYYEQYF.

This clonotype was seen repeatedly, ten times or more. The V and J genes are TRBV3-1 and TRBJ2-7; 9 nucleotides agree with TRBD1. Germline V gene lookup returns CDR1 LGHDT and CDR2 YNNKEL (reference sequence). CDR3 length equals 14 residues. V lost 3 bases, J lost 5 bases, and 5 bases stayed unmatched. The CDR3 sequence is CASSHKGQGHEQYF. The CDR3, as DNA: TGTGCCAGCAGCCATAAGGGACAGGGCCACGAGCAGTACTTC.

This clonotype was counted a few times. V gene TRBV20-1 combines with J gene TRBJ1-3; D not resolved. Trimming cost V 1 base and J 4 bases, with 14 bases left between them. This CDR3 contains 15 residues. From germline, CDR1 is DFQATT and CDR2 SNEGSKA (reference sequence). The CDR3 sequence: CSARGTLESGNTIYF. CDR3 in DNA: TGCAGTGCTAGAGGCACCCTCGAGTCCGGAAACACCATATATTTT.

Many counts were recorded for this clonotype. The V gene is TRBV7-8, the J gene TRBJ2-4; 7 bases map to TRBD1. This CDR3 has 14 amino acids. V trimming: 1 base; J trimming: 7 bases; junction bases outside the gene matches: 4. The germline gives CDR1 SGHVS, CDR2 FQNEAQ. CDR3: CASSLGEGQNIQYF. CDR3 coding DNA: TGTGCCAGCAGCTTAGGCGAGGGACAGAACATTCAGTACTTC.

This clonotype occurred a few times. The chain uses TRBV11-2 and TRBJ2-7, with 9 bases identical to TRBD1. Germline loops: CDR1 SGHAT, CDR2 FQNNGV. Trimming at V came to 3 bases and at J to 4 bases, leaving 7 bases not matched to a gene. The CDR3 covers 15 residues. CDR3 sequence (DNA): TGTGCCAGCAGCTTCGGGACAGGGTCCTTTTACGAGCAGTACTTC. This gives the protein CASSFGTGSFYEQYF.

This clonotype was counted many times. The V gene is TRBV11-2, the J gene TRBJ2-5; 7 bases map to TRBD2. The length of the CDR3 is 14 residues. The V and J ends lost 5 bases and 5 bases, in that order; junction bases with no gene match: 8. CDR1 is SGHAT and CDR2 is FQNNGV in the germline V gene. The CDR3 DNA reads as TGTGCCAGCAGCCGGGACCGGGGGGTTGAGACCCAGTACTTC. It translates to CASSRDRGVETQYF.

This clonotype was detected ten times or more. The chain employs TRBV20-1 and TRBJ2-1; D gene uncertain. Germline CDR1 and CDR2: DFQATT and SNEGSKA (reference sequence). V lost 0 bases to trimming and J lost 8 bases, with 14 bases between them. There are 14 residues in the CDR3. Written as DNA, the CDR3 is TGCAGTGCTAGAGAACTCCGATGGTGGGATGAGCAGTTCTTC. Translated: CSARELRWWDEQFF.

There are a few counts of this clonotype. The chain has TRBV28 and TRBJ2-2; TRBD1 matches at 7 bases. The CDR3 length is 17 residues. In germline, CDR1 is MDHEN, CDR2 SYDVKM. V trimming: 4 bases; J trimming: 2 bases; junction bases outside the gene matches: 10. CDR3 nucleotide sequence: TGTGCCAGCAGTTCATTCGGACAGGTAGCTAACACCGGGGAGCTGTTTTTT. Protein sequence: CASSSFGQVANTGELFF.

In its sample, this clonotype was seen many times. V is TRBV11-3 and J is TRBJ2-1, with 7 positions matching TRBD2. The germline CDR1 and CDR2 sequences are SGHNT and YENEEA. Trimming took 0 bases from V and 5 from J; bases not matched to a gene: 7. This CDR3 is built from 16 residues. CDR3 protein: CASSLDRGEANNEQFF. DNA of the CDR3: TGTGCCAGCAGCTTAGATCGGGGGGAGGCCAACAATGAGCAGTTCTTC.

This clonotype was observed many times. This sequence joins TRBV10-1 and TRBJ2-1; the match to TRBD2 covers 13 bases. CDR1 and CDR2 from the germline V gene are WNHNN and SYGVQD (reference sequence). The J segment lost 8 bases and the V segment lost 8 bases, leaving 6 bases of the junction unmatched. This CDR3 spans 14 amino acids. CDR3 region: CASSGTSGKDEQFF. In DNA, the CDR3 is TGCGCCAGCTCCGGGACTAGCGGGAAGGATGAGCAGTTCTTC.

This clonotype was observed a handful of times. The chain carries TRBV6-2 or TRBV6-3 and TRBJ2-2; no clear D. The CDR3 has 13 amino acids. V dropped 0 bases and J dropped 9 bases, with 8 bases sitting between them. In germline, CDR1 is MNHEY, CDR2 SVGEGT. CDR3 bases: TGTGCCAGCAGTTACTCGTGGGTGTGGGAGCTGTTTTTT. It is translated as CASSYSWVWELFF.

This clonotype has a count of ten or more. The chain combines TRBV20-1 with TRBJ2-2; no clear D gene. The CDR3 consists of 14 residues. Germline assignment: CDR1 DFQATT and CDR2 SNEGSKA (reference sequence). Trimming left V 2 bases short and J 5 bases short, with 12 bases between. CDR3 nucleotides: TGCAGTGCTAGATCCAAAATGGGTACCGGGGAGCTGTTTTTT. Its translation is CSARSKMGTGELFF.

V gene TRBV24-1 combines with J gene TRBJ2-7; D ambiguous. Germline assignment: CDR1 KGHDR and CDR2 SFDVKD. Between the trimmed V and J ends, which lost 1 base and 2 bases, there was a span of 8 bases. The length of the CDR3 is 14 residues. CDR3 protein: CATSDLSNPYEQYF. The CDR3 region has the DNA TGTGCCACCAGTGATTTAAGCAACCCCTACGAGCAGTACTTC.

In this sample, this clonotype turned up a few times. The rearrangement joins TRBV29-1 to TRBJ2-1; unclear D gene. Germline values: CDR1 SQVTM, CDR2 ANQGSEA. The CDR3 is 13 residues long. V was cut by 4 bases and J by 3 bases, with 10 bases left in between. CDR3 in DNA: TGCAGCGTTGTGGAGATTCACTACAATGAGCAGTTCTTC. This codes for CSVVEIHYNEQFF.

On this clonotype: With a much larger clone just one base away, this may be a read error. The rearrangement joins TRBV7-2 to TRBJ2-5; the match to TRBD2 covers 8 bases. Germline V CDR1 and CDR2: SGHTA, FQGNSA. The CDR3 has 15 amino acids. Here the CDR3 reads CASSSSAGEGKTHYF. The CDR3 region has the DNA TGTGCCAGCAGCTCCTCAGCGGGAGAGGGGAAGACCCACTACTTC.

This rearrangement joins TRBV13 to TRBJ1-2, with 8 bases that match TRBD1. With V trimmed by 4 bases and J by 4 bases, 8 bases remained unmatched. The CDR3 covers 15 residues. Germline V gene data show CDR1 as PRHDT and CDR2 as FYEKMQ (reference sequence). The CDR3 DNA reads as TGTGCCAGCAGCTCGAGGGACAGGAGGTGCTATGGCTACACCTTC. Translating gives CASSSRDRRCYGYTF. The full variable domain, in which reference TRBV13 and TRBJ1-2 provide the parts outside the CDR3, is AAGVIQSPRHLIKEKRETATLKCYPIPRHDTVYWYQQGPGQDPQFLISFYEKMQSDKGSIPDRFSAQQFSDYHSELNMSSLELGDSALYFCASSSRDRRCYGYTFGSGTRLTVV.

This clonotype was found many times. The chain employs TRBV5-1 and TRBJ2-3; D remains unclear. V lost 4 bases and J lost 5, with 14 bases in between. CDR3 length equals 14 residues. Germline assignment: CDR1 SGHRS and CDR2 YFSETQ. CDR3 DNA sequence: TGCGCCAGCAGCGCCCGGGTAAAGGGAGATACGCAGTATTTT. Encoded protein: CASSARVKGDTQYF.